One and the same sample provided the 30 T cell receptor beta chains below, sequenced in a study of shared clonotypes between healthy human individuals. Profiling relied on immunoSEQ multiplex PCR, and the TCRdb table lists in-frame clones only, not all of them. The data show about 470,000 clones, with about 85% seen just once and 13% held by the top ten. Sequenced input: PBMCs. The origin of the receptors is a woman in her forties in good health. Some clones in this sample may be carry-over from other donors' samples.

This clone is a singleton in its sample. Being one base from a much bigger clone, this may be a read error. The same CDR3 also results from other DNA sequences found in this sample. V usage is TRBV7-2 and J usage is TRBJ2-5, with 9 nucleotides matching TRBD2. This CDR3 region has 15 residues. Germline loops: CDR1 SGHTA, CDR2 FQGNSA. The DNA of the CDR3 is TGTGCTAGCAGCCCCGGGACTAGCAGACAAGAGACCCAGTACTTC. It encodes CASSPGTSRQETQYF.

This chain links TRBV6-5 with TRBJ2-7, with a weak D call TRBD2 (6 bases). The germline V gene has CDR1 MNHEY and CDR2 SVGAGI. V gave up 6 bases and J gave up 3 bases, with 9 bases separating them. This CDR3 is built from 12 residues. The CDR3 sequence is CASSSSDYEQYF. DNA for the CDR3: TGTGCCAGCAGCTCTAGCGACTACGAGCAGTACTTC.

The V call is TRBV6-1, the J call TRBJ2-7, with 12 bases that match TRBD2. The J segment lost 1 base and the V segment lost 4 bases, leaving 8 bases of the junction unmatched. Germline V gene data show CDR1 as MNHNS and CDR2 as SASEGT. The CDR3 runs 17 residues. The CDR3 nucleotides are TGTGCCAGCAGTGCGGCTAGCGGGAGGGAAGGGTCCTACGAGCAGTACTTC. Translated: CASSAASGREGSYEQYF.

The chain couples TRBV19 to TRBJ2-2; D is unresolved. Germline V gene lookup returns CDR1 LNHDA and CDR2 SQIVND (reference sequence). The V gene lost 5 bases and the J gene lost 1 base, with 8 bases spanning the gap. This CDR3 spans 14 amino acids. CDR3 loop: CASSPDRNTGELFF. The DNA of the CDR3 is TGTGCCAGTAGTCCAGATAGGAACACCGGGGAGCTGTTTTTT.

The V call is TRBV7-8, the J call TRBJ2-1; no clear D gene. This CDR3 contains 15 residues. Germline V CDR1 and CDR2: SGHVS, FQNEAQ. Trimming left V 1 base short and J 0 bases short, with 7 bases between. CDR3 amino acids: CASSLDGYSYNEQFF. The CDR3 DNA is TGTGCCAGCAGCTTAGATGGCTACTCCTACAATGAGCAGTTCTTC.

The chain carries TRBV2 and TRBJ2-3; 8 nucleotides match TRBD2. J lost 0 bases, V lost 3 bases, and 2 bases had no gene match. Germline V gene data show CDR1 as SNHLY and CDR2 as FYNNEI. This CDR3 spans 15 amino acids. CDR3 region: CASSDGLASTDTQYF. The DNA for the CDR3 is TGTGCCAGCAGTGACGGACTAGCTAGCACAGATACGCAGTATTTT.

The chain employs TRBV5-1 and TRBJ2-1; D call uncertain. The CDR3 spans 16 residues. Germline V gives CDR1 SGHRS, CDR2 YFSETQ. Trimming left V 1 base short and J 1 base short, with 12 bases between. The CDR3 protein is CASSLTGLGSYNEQFF. The DNA for the CDR3 is TGCGCCAGCAGCTTGACTGGCCTGGGGTCCTACAATGAGCAGTTCTTC.

CDR3 coding DNA: TGTGCCAGCAGCCTAAGGAGGATTAACTATGGCTACACCTTC. Its protein product is CASSLRRINYGYTF. The gene calls are TRBV5-6 and TRBJ1-2, with unresolved D. CDR1 and CDR2 (germline): SGHDT, YYEEEE. The CDR3 has 14 amino acids. The ends were cut back, 4 bases at V and 1 base at J, with 11 bases in the middle.

In this sample, this clone turned up a few times. J is TRBJ1-4 and V is TRBV7-9; unclear D gene. The ends were cut back, 2 bases at V and 7 bases at J, with 2 bases in the middle. The CDR3 has 11 amino acids. Germline V gives CDR1 SEHNR, CDR2 FQNEAQ (reference sequence). The CDR3 DNA is TGTGCCAGCAGCTTAATTGAAAAACTGTTTTTT. Translating it yields CASSLIEKLFF.

The V gene is TRBV2, the J gene TRBJ2-2, with no clear D. The V gene lost 6 bases and the J gene lost 1 base, with 12 bases spanning the gap. Germline V CDR1 and CDR2: SNHLY, FYNNEI. The CDR3 has 15 residues. The CDR3 nucleotides are TGTGCCAGCAGCTTAGGGCCGGTGAACACCGGGGAGCTGTTTTTT. Translating it yields CASSLGPVNTGELFF.

The rearrangement uses TRBV7-9 and TRBJ2-1, with 7 bases aligning to TRBD2. Germline loops: CDR1 SEHNR, CDR2 FQNEAQ (reference sequence). The trim removed 11 bases at V and 3 bases at J, leaving 10 bases unmatched. This CDR3 has 14 residues. The CDR3 region is CAARPGGGYNEQFF. The CDR3 region has the DNA TGTGCCGCAAGGCCCGGCGGGGGCTACAATGAGCAGTTCTTC.

The chain is built from TRBV9 and TRBJ2-3, with 7 positions matching TRBD1. This CDR3 region has 16 residues. The germline gives CDR1 SGDLS, CDR2 YYNGEE. Germline trimming cut 0 bases from V and 4 bases from J; bases unmatched to any gene: 8. This chain's CDR3 is CASSVAANRGSDTQYF. CDR3 coding DNA: TGTGCCAGCAGCGTAGCGGCCAACAGGGGATCAGATACGCAGTATTTT.

The genes are TRBV7-9 and TRBJ2-7; 9 positions match TRBD2. Germline V gene data show CDR1 as SEHNR and CDR2 as FQNEAQ (reference sequence). There are 15 residues in the CDR3. J lost 3 bases, V lost 3 bases, and 6 bases had no gene match. CDR3 residues: CASSFRLAGRYEQYF. Here the CDR3 DNA reads TGTGCCAGCAGCTTTCGGCTAGCGGGGCGCTACGAGCAGTACTTC.

The V and J genes are TRBV19 and TRBJ1-4; D remains ambiguous. The CDR3 is 17 residues long. Deletions cut 1 base from V and 0 bases from J, with 12 bases between. Per germline, CDR1 LNHDA and CDR2 SQIVND (reference sequence). Here the CDR3 DNA reads TGTGCCAGTAGTATAGGAGGGTATCCAGCAACTAATGAAAAACTGTTTTTT. It codes for CASSIGGYPATNEKLFF.

The V gene is TRBV5-6, the J gene TRBJ2-2, with D possibly matching TRBD1 (6 bases). CDR1 and CDR2 from the germline V gene are SGHDT and YYEEEE. The V gene lost 3 bases and the J gene lost 7 bases, with 13 bases spanning the gap. The CDR3 has 14 residues. The CDR3 reads CASSWQGQGGELFF. CDR3 sequence (DNA): TGTGCCAGCAGCTGGCAGGGGCAGGGCGGGGAGCTGTTTTTT.

The rearrangement links TRBV10-1 to TRBJ2-1; the match to TRBD1 covers 8 bases. The trim removed 4 bases at V and 8 bases at J, leaving 7 bases unmatched. The CDR3 has 14 amino acids. Germline lookup yields CDR1 WNHNN and CDR2 SYGVQD (reference sequence). The CDR3 spells CASSGAGGRDEQFF. The CDR3 coding sequence is TGCGCCAGCAGTGGGGCAGGGGGCCGGGATGAGCAGTTCTTC.

The V gene is TRBV7-2, the J gene TRBJ2-4, with D perhaps being TRBD1 or TRBD2 (5 bases each). This CDR3 spans 18 amino acids. The V and J ends lost 7 bases and 1 base respectively, with 23 bases between them. Germline values: CDR1 SGHTA, CDR2 FQGNSA. The chain's CDR3 is CASNPGRNLVLAKNIQYF. DNA of the CDR3: TGTGCCAGCAACCCGGGACGTAACCTTGTTTTGGCCAAAAACATTCAGTACTTC.

The chain is built from TRBV19 and TRBJ2-7, with D perhaps matching TRBD1 (5 bases). Trimming left V 3 bases short and J 2 bases short, with 8 bases between. CDR1 is LNHDA, CDR2 SQIVND, per germline (reference sequence). The CDR3 has 13 amino acids. The CDR3 DNA sequence: TGTGCCAGTAGTATGGGCAGGGCCTACGAGCAGTACTTC. This codes for CASSMGRAYEQYF.

The V and J genes are TRBV27 and TRBJ2-7; no definite D call. V was pared by 2 bases and J by 6 bases, with 20 bases between. Per germline, CDR1 MNHEY and CDR2 SMNVEV (reference sequence). The CDR3 extends over 16 amino acids. Written as DNA, the CDR3 is TGTGCCAGCAGTTTAAGGAGAAGCGCCGCCTGGAGCGAGCAGTACTTC. Protein product: CASSLRRSAAWSEQYF.

This clone appeared once. The same CDR3 is also encoded by other DNA sequences in this sample. The V call is TRBV18, the J call TRBJ1-3; 7 bases align to TRBD1. Trimming took 3 bases from V and 3 from J; bases not matched to a gene: 2. The CDR3 spans 14 residues. Germline CDR1 and CDR2: KGHSH and LQKENI. This chain's CDR3 is CASSPGTDGNTIYF. The CDR3 DNA sequence: TGTGCCAGCTCACCTGGGACAGATGGAAACACCATATATTTT.

The chain uses TRBV4-2 and TRBJ2-3; 10 positions agree with TRBD2. This CDR3 has 17 amino acids. Germline-derived CDR1 and CDR2 are LGHNA and YNFKEQ. J gave up 7 bases and V 0 bases, and 10 bases lay outside the gene matches. The CDR3 here is CASSQDRSAGGRNTQYF. CDR3 in DNA: TGTGCCAGCAGCCAAGATCGATCAGCGGGAGGGAGAAATACGCAGTATTTT.

The chain links TRBV5-1 to TRBJ2-3; weak D call: TRBD1 (6 bases). V shed 5 bases and J shed 0 bases, with 10 bases lying between them. This CDR3 region has 14 residues. From germline, CDR1 is SGHRS and CDR2 YFSETQ. The DNA for the CDR3 is TGCGCCAGCAGGACAGGAACTAGCACAGATACGCAGTATTTT. Amino acids: CASRTGTSTDTQYF.

With regard to this clone: Other DNA sequences within the sample encode an identical CDR3. The V call is TRBV28, the J call TRBJ2-5; D not certain. This CDR3 contains 12 residues. In germline, CDR1 is MDHEN, CDR2 SYDVKM. V was cut by 3 bases and J by 2 bases, with 4 bases left in between. The CDR3 DNA reads as TGTGCCAGCAGTTTGTTGCAAGAGACCCAGTACTTC. Translated: CASSLLQETQYF.

The V call is TRBV18, the J call TRBJ2-3; D may be TRBD1 (5 bases). Trimming took off 5 bases at V and 4 bases at J, with 13 bases between the two ends. Germline CDR1 is KGHSH and CDR2 is LQKENI. The CDR3 has 14 amino acids. As DNA, the CDR3 is TGTGCCAGCTCATTACAGGATAGGTCAGATACGCAGTATTTT. This gives the protein CASSLQDRSDTQYF. The full variable domain, completed using reference TRBV18 and TRBJ2-3, is NAGVMQNPRHLVRRRGQEARLRCSPMKGHSHVYWYRQLPEEGLKFMVYLQKENIIDESGMPKERFSAEFPKEGPSILRIQQVVRGDSAAYFCASSLQDRSDTQYFGPGTRLTVL.

This clone was counted once. This chain joins TRBV1 and TRBJ1-4; the listed D gene, TRBD1, was not tested against the DNA. TRBV1 is a listed pseudogene. This CDR3 has 19 residues. CDR3 sequence (DNA): TGCACCAGCAGCCAAGAGGGTGGGACACCGCAAGAAAATTTTGAAAAACTGTTTTTT. This gives the protein CTSSQEGGTPQENFEKLFF.

This chain joins TRBV28 and TRBJ2-4; possibly TRBD1 for D (6 bases). Germline CDR1 reads MDHEN; CDR2 reads SYDVKM. V lost 7 bases and J 8 bases, leaving 12 bases between the germline ends. The CDR3 contains 12 residues. CDR3 region: CASTTGMDIQYF. CDR3 DNA sequence: TGTGCCAGCACGACAGGAATGGACATTCAGTACTTC. The entire variable domain, with the rest obtained from reference TRBV28 and TRBJ2-4, is as follows: DVKVTQSSRYLVKRTGEKVFLECVQDMDHENMFWYRQDPGLGLRLIYFSYDVKMKEKGDIPEGYSVSREKKERFSLILESASTNQTSMYLCASTTGMDIQYFGAGTRLSVL.

V usage is TRBV11-2 and J usage is TRBJ2-3; no clear D gene. V shed 3 bases and J shed 1 base, with 8 bases lying between them. Germline V gives CDR1 SGHAT, CDR2 FQNNGV. The CDR3 totals 14 residues. CDR3 DNA: TGTGCCAGCAGCTTCTCGGCGGGCACAGATACGCAGTATTTT. Translation gives CASSFSAGTDTQYF. The whole variable domain, remainder taken from reference TRBV11-2 and TRBJ2-3, is EAGVAQSPRYKIIEKRQSVAFWCNPISGHATLYWYQQILGQGPKLLIQFQNNGVVDDSQLPKDRFSAERLKGVDSTLKIQPAKLEDSAVYLCASSFSAGTDTQYFGPGTRLTVL.

The table lists this clone with a few counts. The chain couples TRBV10-2 to TRBJ2-5; possibly TRBD1 for D (6 bases). Trimming pared 4 bases from V and 5 bases from J, leaving 11 bases between. From germline, CDR1 is WSHSY and CDR2 SAAADI. CDR3 length equals 13 residues. The CDR3 protein is CASSGTARETQYF. The CDR3 DNA is TGCGCCAGCAGTGGGACAGCCCGGGAGACCCAGTACTTC.

This clone appeared once. Other DNA sequences in the same sample also yield this CDR3. The gene calls are TRBV5-1 and TRBJ2-1; no clear D. The CDR3 is made up of 12 amino acids. Germline V gene lookup returns CDR1 SGHRS and CDR2 YFSETQ. V lost 0 bases, J lost 6 bases, and 4 bases lay in between. CDR3 residues: CASSLDGNEQFF. CDR3 DNA: TGCGCCAGCAGCTTGGACGGCAATGAGCAGTTCTTC.

The rearrangement joins TRBV6-6 to TRBJ1-1, with D uncertain. Germline values: CDR1 MNHNY, CDR2 SVGAGI (reference sequence). The CDR3 sequence is 15 residues long. Trimming stripped 0 bases from V and 5 bases from J, with 13 bases between. CDR3 nucleotide sequence: TGTGCCAGCAGTTACTCCCTCCTACTAGGGACTGAAGCTTTCTTT. The encoded protein is CASSYSLLLGTEAFF.